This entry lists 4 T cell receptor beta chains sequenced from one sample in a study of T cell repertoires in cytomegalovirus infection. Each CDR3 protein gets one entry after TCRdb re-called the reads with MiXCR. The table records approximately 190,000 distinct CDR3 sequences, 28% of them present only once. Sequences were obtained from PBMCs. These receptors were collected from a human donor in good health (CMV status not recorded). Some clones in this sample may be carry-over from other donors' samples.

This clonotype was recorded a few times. This CDR3 is CASSPGWGRKLFF. Here the CDR3 DNA reads TGTGCCAGCAGCCCTGGTTGGGGCAGAAAACTGTTTTTT. This rearrangement joins TRBV12-3 or TRBV12-4 to TRBJ1-4; possible D gene TRBD1, 5 bases. The V end lost 6 bases, the J end lost 10 bases, and 15 bases lay between the germline ends. This CDR3 spans 13 amino acids.

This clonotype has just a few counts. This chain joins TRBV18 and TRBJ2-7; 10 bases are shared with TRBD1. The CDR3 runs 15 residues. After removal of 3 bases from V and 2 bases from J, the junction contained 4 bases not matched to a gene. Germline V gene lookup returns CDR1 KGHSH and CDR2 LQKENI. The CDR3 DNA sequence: TGTGCCAGCTCACCGGGACAGGGGCTACCCTACGAGCAGTACTTC. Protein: CASSPGQGLPYEQYF.

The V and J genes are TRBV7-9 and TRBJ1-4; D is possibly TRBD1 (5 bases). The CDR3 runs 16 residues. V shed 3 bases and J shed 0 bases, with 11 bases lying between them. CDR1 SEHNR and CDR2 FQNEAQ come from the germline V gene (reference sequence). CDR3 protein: CASSFGHLATNEKLFF. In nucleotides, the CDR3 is TGTGCCAGCAGCTTTGGACACCTCGCAACTAATGAAAAACTGTTTTTT. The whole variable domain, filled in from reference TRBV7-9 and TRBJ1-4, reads DTGVSQNPRHKITKRGQNVTFRCDPISEHNRLYWYRQTLGQGPEFLTYFQNEAQLEKSRLLSDRFSAERPKGSFSTLEIQRTEQGDSAMYLCASSFGHLATNEKLFFGSGTQLSVL.

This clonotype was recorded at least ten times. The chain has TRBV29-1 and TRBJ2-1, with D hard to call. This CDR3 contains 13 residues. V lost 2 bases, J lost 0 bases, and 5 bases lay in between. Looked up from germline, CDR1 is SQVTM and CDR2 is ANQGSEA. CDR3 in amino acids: CSVEQISYNEQFF. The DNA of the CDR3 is TGCAGCGTTGAACAGATCTCCTACAATGAGCAGTTCTTC.